Here is one TCR beta chain with its context. The protocol was immunoSEQ multiplex PCR, while the TCRdb copy is restricted to in-frame clones and leaves out a portion. The repertoire holds approximately 190,000 clones, with about 93% as singletons. V gave up 5 bases and J gave up 10 bases, with 14 bases separating them. The CDR3 is made up of 12 amino acids. The germline CDR1 and CDR2 sequences are MNHEY and SVGAGI. This sample was included in a study of T cell responses to AZD1222 COVID-19 vaccine. The chain links TRBV6-5 to TRBJ1-1; D uncertain. The clonotype comes from an adult who received the AZD1222 COVID-19 vaccine. The sample consisted of peripheral blood, taken 28 days after the second AZD1222 dose. The CDR3 nucleotides are TGTGCCAGCAGTCTCACGGGCCTCCGAGCTTTCTTT. This translates into CASSLTGLRAFF.